This T cell receptor beta chain appears in the sequencing data of a study of T cell changes during pregnancy in multiple sclerosis. Some clones are missing from TCRdb's copy, which holds only in-frame ones; the method was immunoSEQ multiplex PCR. The sample shows roughly 48,000 clones, 95% of them seen only once. This CDR3 has 14 amino acids. V shed 5 bases and J 5 bases; nucleotides not matched to a gene: 8. CDR1 MNHEY and CDR2 SMNVEV come from the germline V gene (reference sequence). The sequence came from a female donor with multiple sclerosis, enrolled in a pregnancy study. The sequences come from CD8+ T cells from peripheral blood mononuclear cells, collected in the first trimester of pregnancy. The chain is built from TRBV27 and TRBJ2-5, with 7 positions matching TRBD1. In nucleotides, the CDR3 is TGTGCCAGCAGTGCCGCCGACAGGGATGAGACCCAGTACTTC. As protein: CASSAADRDETQYF.